This entry lists 18 T cell receptor beta chains sequenced from one sample in a study of blood T cell repertoires in COVID-19. Measured with immunoSEQ multiplex PCR; TCRdb has only the in-frame clones, and not every one. In the table there are a few hundred thousand clones, around 80% of which are singletons. The specimen sequenced was peripheral blood. These receptors all stem from a man between 60 and 70 years old with acute or convalescent COVID-19.

The chain employs TRBV7-9 and TRBJ2-2; D is unclear. Trimming left V 3 bases short and J 7 bases short, with 15 bases between. The germline CDR1 and CDR2 sequences are SEHNR and FQNEAQ (reference sequence). The CDR3 is 15 residues long. CDR3 coding DNA: TGTGCCAGCAGCTTCATCACGGCGGCTGGCGGGGAGCTGTTTTTT. As protein: CASSFITAAGGELFF.

The chain uses TRBV5-1 and TRBJ2-4; TRBD2 matches 7 bases. The CDR3 runs 16 residues. CDR1 is SGHRS, CDR2 YFSETQ, per germline. The ends lost 1 base at V and 6 bases at J; junction bases unmatched: 10. Written as DNA, the CDR3 is TGCGCCAGCAGCTTGCGTTTTTGGGGGGGACGAAACATTCAGTACTTC. Protein sequence: CASSLRFWGGRNIQYF. The whole variable domain, filled in from reference TRBV5-1 and TRBJ2-4, reads KAGVTQTPRYLIKTRGQQVTLSCSPISGHRSVSWYQQTPGQGLQFLFEYFSETQRNKGNFPGRFSGRQFSNSRSEMNVSTLELGDSALYLCASSLRFWGGRNIQYFGAGTRLSVL.

The V call is TRBV30, the J call TRBJ1-2; D call uncertain. Trimming took off 4 bases at V and 3 bases at J, with 12 bases between the two ends. The length of the CDR3 is 13 residues. Germline CDR1 reads GTSNPN; CDR2 reads SVGIG (reference sequence). CDR3 residues: CAWMVDSHYGYTF. CDR3 nucleotide sequence: TGTGCCTGGATGGTCGACTCCCACTATGGCTACACCTTC.

The chain has TRBV6-5 and TRBJ2-5; tentatively, D is TRBD2 (5 bases). The germline V gene has CDR1 MNHEY and CDR2 SVGAGI. V was clipped by 3 bases and J by 5 bases, with 19 bases between them. This CDR3 contains 16 residues. The CDR3 region is CASSYKPLVSLETQYF. The CDR3, as DNA: TGTGCCAGCAGTTATAAACCACTAGTTAGCTTGGAGACCCAGTACTTC.

This clone was picked up one time. V gene TRBV28 combines with J gene TRBJ2-3; D is uncertain. CDR1 and CDR2 from the germline V gene are MDHEN and SYDVKM. Trimming took off 5 bases at V and 2 bases at J, with 2 bases between the two ends. The length of the CDR3 is 11 residues. The CDR3: CASSLTDTQYF. For the CDR3, the DNA is TGTGCCAGCAGTCTCACAGATACGCAGTATTTT.

The chain is built from TRBV27 and TRBJ2-1; 11 bases are a match to TRBD1. This CDR3 comprises 16 residues. CDR1 and CDR2 from the germline V gene are MNHEY and SMNVEV (reference sequence). V gave up 6 bases and J gave up 7 bases; unmatched junction bases: 11. The CDR3 region is CASSPTPGQGVNEQFF. CDR3 DNA: TGTGCCAGCAGCCCTACTCCGGGACAGGGGGTGAATGAGCAGTTCTTC.

Concerning this clone itself: The same CDR3 also results from other DNA sequences found in this sample. The genes are TRBV5-4 and TRBJ2-3; 11 bases fit TRBD2. V shed 1 base and J 6 bases; nucleotides not matched to a gene: 4. This CDR3 region has 15 residues. Per the germline V gene, CDR1 is SGHNT and CDR2 is YYREEE (reference sequence). This chain's CDR3 is CASSLTSGGTDTQYF. The CDR3 DNA reads TGTGCCAGCAGCTTGACTAGCGGGGGAACGGATACGCAGTATTTT.

The V and J genes are TRBV10-3 and TRBJ2-7, with 9 bases aligning to TRBD2. The V and J ends lost 0 bases and 6 bases, in that order; junction bases with no gene match: 6. In germline, CDR1 is ENHRY, CDR2 SYGVKD. The CDR3 consists of 15 residues. CDR3 region: CAISESTAGGGEQYF. CDR3 nucleotide sequence: TGTGCCATCAGTGAGTCGACTGCGGGAGGGGGCGAGCAGTACTTC.

The chain combines TRBV27 with TRBJ2-3; tentatively, D is TRBD2 (5 bases). The CDR3 has 16 amino acids. Between the trimmed V and J ends, which lost 8 bases and 4 bases, there was a span of 22 bases. The germline gives CDR1 MNHEY, CDR2 SMNVEV (reference sequence). The chain's CDR3 is CASRPSLFTRADTQYF. The DNA of the CDR3 is TGTGCCAGCCGTCCTAGCCTCTTTACGAGGGCAGATACGCAGTATTTT.

The chain employs TRBV5-4 and TRBJ2-7; 7 nucleotides agree with TRBD1. V was pared by 0 bases and J by 7 bases, with 4 bases of the junction left unmatched. In germline, CDR1 is SGHNT, CDR2 YYREEE (reference sequence). The CDR3 sequence is 13 residues long. CDR3 residues: CASSLAGGLEQYF. In DNA form, the CDR3 reads TGTGCCAGCAGCTTGGCAGGGGGATTGGAGCAGTACTTC.

This chain links TRBV6-1 with TRBJ2-2; 9 nucleotides line up with TRBD1. Germline V gene data show CDR1 as MNHNS and CDR2 as SASEGT. V lost 4 bases and J lost 7; bases outside the gene matches: 10. The CDR3 covers 16 residues. CDR3 sequence (DNA): TGTGCCAGCAGTGCCTTCTACAGGGGGCGTTTCGGGGAGCTGTTTTTT. Protein product: CASSAFYRGRFGELFF.

V and J are TRBV7-9 and TRBJ2-1; D gene unclear. V lost 3 bases, J lost 2 bases, and 11 bases lay in between. The germline gives CDR1 SEHNR, CDR2 FQNEAQ (reference sequence). The CDR3 length is 15 residues. DNA of the CDR3: TGTGCCAGCAGCTTTGGCAGTCAAGCCTACAATGAGCAGTTCTTC. This translates into CASSFGSQAYNEQFF.

The V and J genes are TRBV7-9 and TRBJ1-2; 9 bases are a match to TRBD1. The CDR3 has 14 residues. V gave up 4 bases and J gave up 6 bases; unmatched junction bases: 6. The V gene's germline CDR1 is SEHNR and CDR2 FQNEAQ (reference sequence). CDR3 loop: CASSSQGANHGYTF. The CDR3 DNA sequence: TGTGCCAGCAGCTCACAGGGGGCGAATCATGGCTACACCTTC.

This clone was picked up a small number of times. V is TRBV4-3 and J is TRBJ2-7; 12 bases are a match to TRBD2. The length of the CDR3 is 16 residues. CDR1 and CDR2 (germline): LGHNA, YSLEER. V shed 4 bases and J 0 bases; nucleotides not matched to a gene: 4. The CDR3 protein is CASSRGLAGSSYEQYF. The DNA for the CDR3 is TGCGCCAGCAGCCGCGGACTAGCGGGGAGCTCCTACGAGCAGTACTTC.

The rearrangement links TRBV19 to TRBJ2-7, with TRBD2 matching over 10 bases. The CDR3 length is 15 residues. Trimming cost V 5 bases and J 3 bases; bases outside gene matches: 7. Looked up from germline, CDR1 is LNHDA and CDR2 is SQIVND (reference sequence). CDR3 residues: CASSSSSGGVYEQYF. The CDR3 nucleotides read TGTGCCAGTAGTTCCTCTAGCGGGGGTGTCTACGAGCAGTACTTC.

Ten or more counts support this clone. The V and J genes are TRBV30 and TRBJ1-6, with 7 nucleotides matching TRBD1. The V segment lost 2 bases and the J segment 5 bases; nucleotides outside the gene matches: 6. The CDR3 runs to 15 residues. In germline, CDR1 is GTSNPN, CDR2 SVGIG (reference sequence). This CDR3 reads CAWSPSGQDNSPLHF. The CDR3 DNA reads TGTGCCTGGAGTCCCTCAGGACAGGATAATTCACCCCTCCACTTT.

The V call is TRBV6-5, the J call TRBJ2-5; 7 nucleotides match TRBD2. Per germline, CDR1 MNHEY and CDR2 SVGAGI. This CDR3 region has 12 residues. J lost 5 bases, V lost 10 bases, and 7 bases had no gene match. CDR3 region: CATRTSHETQYF. The CDR3 nucleotides are TGTGCCACCCGGACTAGTCACGAGACCCAGTACTTC.

This chain connects TRBV7-3 to TRBJ2-2, with D possibly matching TRBD1 (5 bases). The CDR3 is 13 residues long. Germline CDR1 and CDR2: SGHTA and FQGTGA. V was clipped by 6 bases and J by 4 bases, with 9 bases between them. The CDR3 reads CASRGQTTGELFF. The CDR3 bases are TGTGCCAGCAGGGGGCAGACCACCGGGGAGCTGTTTTTT.